The rows below give T cell receptor beta chains drawn from one sample of a study of T-cell reconstitution after alpha-beta-depleted transplantation in children. TCRdb recomputed calls from the PCR reads with MiXCR, one row per CDR3 protein. The repertoire holds roughly 220,000 distinct CDR3 sequences, with more than 10% as singletons. Specimen: PBMCs from the stem cell graft donor, collected from the stem cell graft. The receptors derive from a human donor who donated a stem cell graft to a child with acute lymphoblastic leukemia. Both conserved end residues are part of each CDR3. The order of the fields is V gene, clone size, CDR3 protein. Size is stated for part of the rows, as once, few or many counts, or as a class when the clone is expanded.

V: TRBV7-8
size: many
CDR3: CASSLKRLAPYNEQFF

V: TRBV20-1
size: many
CDR3: CSAMTGGAYGYTF

V: TRBV19
size: -
CDR3: CASTTLGDQPQHF

V: TRBV18
size: many
CDR3: CASSLEDQAGDPYNEQFF

V: TRBV5-1
size: many
CDR3: CASSKDPPGYEQYF

V: TRBV20-1
size: many
CDR3: CSTRGGRLNEQFF

V: TRBV24-1
size: many
CDR3: CATSGWGRGNFSGELFF

V: TRBV27
size: -
CDR3: CASRTSGRSSYNEQFF

V: TRBV6-5
size: -
CDR3: CASSNIPGLGDTEAFF

V: TRBV30
size: many
CDR3: CAWSVAGGTGELFF

V: TRBV2
size: -
CDR3: CASSAETGDYEQYF